This TCR beta chain came from a study of CD8 T cells in ankylosing spondylitis. Using its own MiXCR run on the 5' RACE reads, TCRdb lists one record per CDR3 protein. The sample lists 130,000 to 150,000 distinct CDR3 sequences; roughly 7.7% were seen once. This clonotype occurred a few times. What it recognizes is unknown. Study conclusions and caveats: Ankylosing spondylitis blood appeared to be characterized by a TCR beta motif of 8 or 9 highly homologous variants. Some motif variants were previously reported in reactive arthritis synovial fluid and blood.

Trimming at V came to 3 bases and at J to 11 bases, leaving 5 bases not matched to a gene. The CDR3 runs 14 residues. This TCR came from a male donor with ankylosing spondylitis. Material: synovial fluid, either unsorted or a sorted T cell fraction (not recorded which). The rearrangement joins TRBV12-3 or TRBV12-4 to TRBJ1-4, with 11 bases matching TRBD1. CDR3 DNA sequence: TGTGCCAGCAGTTTGGGACAGGGGGGTGATAAACTGTTTTTT. This sequence encodes CASSLGQGGDKLFF.